This T cell receptor beta chain was identified in a study of control samples from healthy donors and cancer patients. Method: immunoSEQ multiplex PCR; TCRdb's copy keeps in-frame clones and lacks some. The sample lists approximately 76,000 clones, 65% to 90% occurring once. Sequenced input: PBMCs. This clonotype was obtained from a man aged 55 to 70 with head and neck cancer.

CDR3 sequence (DNA): TGTGCCATCAGTGAGAGGGCTAGCAGTGCAGATACGCAGTATTTT. Its translation is CAISERASSADTQYF. The rearrangement uses TRBV10-3 and TRBJ2-3; D may be TRBD2 (5 bases). V dropped 2 bases and J dropped 4 bases, with 13 bases sitting between them. Germline values: CDR1 ENHRY, CDR2 SYGVKD. This CDR3 contains 15 residues.